The 18 T cell receptor beta chains reported below all come from one sample, sequenced in a study of blood T cell repertoires in COVID-19. TCRdb's copy holds only in-frame clones and misses some; the assay was immunoSEQ multiplex PCR. The sample contains about 36,000 clones, 70% to 90% of which appear only once. The sample comprised peripheral blood. These receptors all come from a human donor in a cohort sampled during active COVID-19.

This clone was detected only once. CDR3: CASSPLGQGGYTF. CDR3 sequence (DNA): TGCGCCAGCAGCCCACTAGGACAGGGTGGCTACACCTTC. V is TRBV4-1 and J is TRBJ1-2, with 8 bases fitting TRBD1. Germline-derived CDR1 and CDR2 are MGHRA and YSYEKL. The CDR3 is made up of 13 amino acids. The V segment lost 4 bases and the J segment 7 bases; nucleotides outside the gene matches: 5.

J is TRBJ2-7 and V is TRBV3-1 (or the pseudogene TRBV3-2); unclear D gene. Germline V gives CDR1 LGHDT, CDR2 YNNKEL (reference sequence). Trimming removed 1 base from V and 1 base from J, with 5 bases in between. This CDR3 is 13 amino acids long. DNA for the CDR3: TGTGCCAGCAGCCAAGGTCTGTCCTACGAGCAGTACTTC. Amino acids: CASSQGLSYEQYF.

Concerning this clone: The junction differs from germline at one of its ends, possibly a read error. In nucleotides, the CDR3 is TGTGCCAGCAGCCCCGACAGGCGGTCTAGTTTGAGAAACTTC. Its translation is CASSPDRRSSLRNF. The chain carries TRBV3-1 (or the pseudogene TRBV3-2) and TRBJ2-4; a possible D gene is TRBD1 (6 bases). Germline V lookup: CDR1 LGHDT, CDR2 YNNKEL (reference sequence). The CDR3 consists of 14 residues.

V usage is TRBV5-6 and J usage is TRBJ1-2; the D gene is possibly TRBD1 (5 bases). CDR3 length equals 13 residues. Trimming left V 3 bases short and J 8 bases short, with 14 bases between. Per germline, CDR1 SGHDT and CDR2 YYEEEE. The CDR3, as DNA: TGTGCCAGCAGCTCAGTCGGGGGAGTAGGCTACACCTTC. This gives the protein CASSSVGGVGYTF.

The V gene is TRBV5-8, the J gene TRBJ2-7; no clear D gene. The V gene's germline CDR1 is SGHTS and CDR2 YDEGEE. The length of the CDR3 is 14 residues. V lost 4 bases and J lost 7, with 18 bases in between. The CDR3 region is CASSLAGAVREQYF. CDR3 nucleotide sequence: TGTGCCAGCAGCCTTGCCGGAGCAGTACGGGAGCAGTACTTC.

The V call is TRBV19, the J call TRBJ2-2, with a possible D match to TRBD1 (6 bases). Trimming cost V 6 bases and J 6 bases, with 17 bases left between them. This CDR3 contains 15 residues. Germline CDR1 LNHDA, CDR2 SQIVND (reference sequence). CDR3 region: CASRPTGTPPGELFF. The DNA for the CDR3 is TGTGCCAGTAGGCCTACCGGGACACCCCCCGGGGAGCTGTTTTTT. The variable domain in full, completed from reference TRBV19 and TRBJ2-2, reads DGGITQSPKYLFRKEGQNVTLSCEQNLNHDAMYWYRQDPGQGLRLIYYSQIVNDFQKGDIAEGYSVSREKKESFPLTVTSAQKNPTAFYLCASRPTGTPPGELFFGEGSRLTVL.

The J gene is TRBJ1-1, the V gene TRBV6-5; 7 bases map to TRBD1. This CDR3 has 12 amino acids. Germline CDR1 is MNHEY and CDR2 is SVGAGI. Trimming removed 5 bases from V and 5 bases from J; junction bases left unmatched: 2. The DNA for the CDR3 is TGTGCCAGCAGTAGACAGGGAACTGAAGCTTTCTTT. Protein sequence: CASSRQGTEAFF.

The chain couples TRBV5-1 to TRBJ1-4; TRBD1 matches 8 bases. This CDR3 contains 14 residues. Germline-derived CDR1 and CDR2 are SGHRS and YFSETQ. V lost 3 bases, J lost 8 bases, and 6 bases stayed unmatched. This chain's CDR3 is CASSSGQEGEKLFF. CDR3 DNA: TGCGCCAGCAGCTCGGGACAGGAGGGGGAAAAACTGTTTTTT.

In DNA, the CDR3 is TGTGCCAGCAGCCAAGCACGCGGCTATGGCTACACCTTC. It specifies CASSQARGYGYTF. The J gene is TRBJ1-2, the V gene TRBV3-1 (or the pseudogene TRBV3-2); D ambiguous. Germline-derived CDR1 and CDR2 are LGHDT and YNNKEL (reference sequence). The CDR3 totals 13 residues. The V end was cut by 1 base, the J end by 4 bases, with 7 bases between.

The V and J genes are TRBV28 and TRBJ1-4, with D possibly being TRBD1 (6 bases). Trimming stripped 4 bases from V and 5 bases from J, with 11 bases between. Germline loops: CDR1 MDHEN, CDR2 SYDVKM. There are 14 residues in the CDR3. CDR3 region: CASSSPQGNEKLFF. The CDR3 DNA reads as TGTGCCAGCAGTTCCCCTCAGGGGAATGAAAAACTGTTTTTT.

The chain couples TRBV3-1 (or the pseudogene TRBV3-2) to TRBJ2-3, with 12 bases aligning to TRBD2. Germline CDR1 LGHDT, CDR2 YNNKEL (reference sequence). V shed 6 bases, J shed 3 bases, and the junction held 4 bases outside the gene matches. CDR3 length: 15 amino acids. This chain's CDR3 is CASSQTSGGTDTQYF. The CDR3 DNA reads as TGTGCCAGCAGTCAGACTAGCGGGGGTACAGATACGCAGTATTTT.

CDR3 nucleotide sequence: TGTGCCAGCAGGGGAGGGGGACAGGGGACGTCAGGGGCTTTCTTT. Translation: CASRGGGQGTSGAFF. The chain links TRBV7-9 to TRBJ1-1, with 10 bases lining up with TRBD1. CDR3 length equals 15 residues. CDR1 and CDR2 from the germline V gene are SEHNR and FQNEAQ (reference sequence). V was pared by 6 bases and J by 11 bases, with 15 bases of the junction left unmatched.

This chain links TRBV6-5 with TRBJ2-7, with D unresolved. There are 15 residues in the CDR3. V shed 6 bases and J shed 0 bases, with 15 bases lying between them. Germline loops: CDR1 MNHEY, CDR2 SVGAGI. The CDR3 DNA reads TGTGCCAGCAGCTCCCCCCTCTCCTCCTCCTACGAGCAGTACTTC. Encoded protein: CASSSPLSSSYEQYF.

V gene TRBV28 combines with J gene TRBJ1-3; no definite D call. The length of the CDR3 is 13 residues. The V gene's germline CDR1 is MDHEN and CDR2 SYDVKM. The ends were cut back, 8 bases at V and 0 bases at J, with 8 bases in the middle. DNA for the CDR3: TGTGCCAGCCCTTCTTACTCTGGAAACACCATATATTTT. It yields the protein CASPSYSGNTIYF.

The CDR3 loop reads CASRGRDPGNTIYF. The CDR3 DNA is TGTGCCAGCAGGGGCAGGGATCCCGGAAACACCATATATTTT. J is TRBJ1-3 and V is TRBV6-5, with D perhaps matching TRBD1 (5 bases). Between the trimmed V and J ends, which lost 6 bases and 4 bases, there was a span of 13 bases. Germline V lookup: CDR1 MNHEY, CDR2 SVGAGI. The CDR3 loop spans 14 amino acids.

This chain uses TRBV6-2 or TRBV6-3 with TRBJ2-3; D might be TRBD1 (6 bases). The CDR3 has 17 residues. CDR1 and CDR2 from the germline V gene are MNHEY and SVGEGT. V shed 5 bases and J shed 2 bases, with 20 bases lying between them. The CDR3 loop is CASSPTGTLLSTDTQYF. In DNA form, the CDR3 reads TGTGCCAGCAGTCCAACAGGGACCCTTCTATCCACAGATACGCAGTATTTT.

The chain links TRBV6-5 to TRBJ1-2, with 7 bases aligning to TRBD1. V was pared by 4 bases and J by 4 bases, with 9 bases of the junction left unmatched. Germline values: CDR1 MNHEY, CDR2 SVGAGI. The CDR3 contains 15 residues. The CDR3 loop reads CASSSSPDRFYGYTF. CDR3 coding DNA: TGTGCCAGCAGTTCCTCCCCGGACAGGTTCTATGGCTACACCTTC.

Only one count was recorded for this clone. The chain combines TRBV6-2 or TRBV6-3 with TRBJ1-5; 9 bases map to TRBD1. The J segment lost 0 bases and the V segment lost 4 bases, leaving 4 bases of the junction unmatched. CDR3 size: 16 residues. Germline V gene sequence: CDR1 MNHEY, CDR2 SVGEGT. CDR3: CASSSWDRDSNQPQHF. CDR3 DNA: TGTGCCAGCAGTTCTTGGGACAGGGATAGCAATCAGCCCCAGCATTTT.